Described below is a single T cell receptor (beta chain) sequence and its context. The data were obtained in a study of ipilimumab plus nivolumab after autologous stem cell transplantation. Method: immunoSEQ multiplex PCR; TCRdb's copy keeps in-frame clones and lacks some. The sample carries 9,000 to 15,000 clones, roughly 75% recorded once. The germline V gene encodes CDR1 SGDLS and CDR2 YYNGEE. This CDR3 comprises 16 residues. The junction had 11 bases not matched to a gene; V was cut back by 3 bases and J by 5 bases. Starting 14 to 28 days after autologous transplant, ipilimumab 1 mg/kg was given. Patients received nivolumab 3 mg/kg at weeks 1, 4, 7, 10, then fortnightly to week 26.

The chain carries TRBV9 and TRBJ2-5; TRBD2 aligns across 9 bases. The receptor was derived from a male donor with multiple myeloma. This sample comprised PBMCs, obtained in a trial of ipilimumab plus nivolumab as post-transplant consolidation. CDR3 nucleotide sequence: TGTGCCAGCAGCGAGGGGACTAGCTGGTCATGGGAGACCCAGTACTTC. It codes for CASSEGTSWSWETQYF.